The 9 T cell receptor beta chains reported below all come from one sample, sequenced in a study of T-cell memory formation after mild COVID-19. TCRdb called the 5' RACE reads again in MiXCR, with one record for every CDR3 protein. This sample yields hundreds of thousands of distinct CDR3 sequences, of which more than 15% are seen a single time; about a fifth belongs to the top ten. Sequencing was carried out using PBMCs or a T cell subset sorted from them (not recorded which). These receptors were collected from a man aged 18 to 35 who had mild COVID-19 (a few samples of this study predate the infection). Cell type and time point are not known.

This clonotype was picked up a small number of times. The chain links TRBV4-1 to TRBJ1-4; no reliable D call. Germline V gives CDR1 MGHRA, CDR2 YSYEKL. The CDR3 extends over 14 amino acids. Trimming removed 2 bases from V and 5 bases from J, with 9 bases in between. Here the CDR3 DNA reads TGCGCCAGCAGCCAACAGGTGGGGAATGAAAAACTGTTTTTT. This sequence encodes CASSQQVGNEKLFF.

The chain uses TRBV6-1 and TRBJ1-1; unclear D gene. Germline assignment: CDR1 MNHNS and CDR2 SASEGT. The V end was cut by 3 bases, the J end by 0 bases, with 5 bases between. The CDR3 is 13 amino acids. The CDR3 here is CASSDTLNTEAFF. The DNA for the CDR3 is TGTGCCAGCAGTGACACATTGAACACTGAAGCTTTCTTT.

In the case of this clonotype: A much larger clone lies a single base off, so this may be a read error. The V and J genes are TRBV4-3 and TRBJ1-2; maybe TRBD1 (5 bases). This CDR3 comprises 14 residues. The V gene's germline CDR1 is LGHNA and CDR2 YSLEER. DNA for the CDR3: TGCGCCAGCAGGCAAGATAGGGGAAGCTATGGCTACACCTTC. This translates into CASRQDRGSYGYTF.

This CDR3 reads CASTRSYEQYF. The CDR3 DNA is TGTGCCAGCACCAGGTCCTACGAGCAGTACTTC. The chain couples TRBV2 to TRBJ2-7; D is uncertain. CDR1 and CDR2 (germline): SNHLY, FYNNEI. CDR3 length equals 11 residues. V dropped 7 bases and J dropped 1 base, with 5 bases sitting between them.

This clonotype was seen ten or more times. The V call is TRBV5-1, the J call TRBJ2-3, with 9 bases that match TRBD2. CDR1 and CDR2 from the germline V gene are SGHRS and YFSETQ. V shed 7 bases, J shed 2 bases, and the junction held 5 bases outside the gene matches. This CDR3 is built from 14 residues. CDR3 region: CASGAGGPTDTQYF. For the CDR3, the DNA is TGCGCCAGCGGGGCGGGGGGGCCCACAGATACGCAGTATTTT.

Remarks on this clonotype: The junction departs from the called germline gene at one end, perhaps through a read error. The chain links TRBV20-1 to TRBJ1-2, with a weak D call TRBD1 (6 bases). The CDR3 has 14 residues. CDR1 and CDR2 (germline): DFQATT, SNEGSKA (reference sequence). CDR3 sequence reads: CSARETGTTPGYTF. DNA of the CDR3: TGCAGTGCCAGAGAGACAGGCACAACTCCGGGCTACACCTTC.

This clonotype was detected a few times. The V and J genes are TRBV5-5 and TRBJ2-1, with D unclear. The ends were cut back, 0 bases at V and 3 bases at J, with 10 bases in the middle. Germline CDR1 reads SGHKS; CDR2 reads YYEKEE (reference sequence). The CDR3 spans 15 residues. CDR3 nucleotide sequence: TGTGCCAGCAGCTTGGGAGGAAGTGGCTACAATGAGCAGTTCTTC. It yields the protein CASSLGGSGYNEQFF.

This clonotype has at least ten counts. The chain uses TRBV5-1 and TRBJ1-3, with a weak D call TRBD1 (5 bases). Germline CDR1 is SGHRS and CDR2 is YFSETQ. V lost 5 bases to trimming and J lost 2 bases, with 11 bases between them. CDR3 length: 14 residues. CDR3 bases: TGCGCCAGCAGTCAGGGAACTCCTGGAAACACCATATATTTT. It specifies CASSQGTPGNTIYF.

The chain has TRBV6-5 and TRBJ2-7; D might be TRBD2 (6 bases). CDR1 and CDR2 from the germline V gene are MNHEY and SVGAGI. The germline V and J ends were trimmed by 4 bases and 4 bases, with 14 bases remaining between them. The CDR3 contains 14 residues. The chain's CDR3 is CASSLRGVSYEQYF. In DNA form, the CDR3 reads TGTGCCAGCAGTTTGCGGGGCGTCTCTTACGAGCAGTACTTC.